This T cell receptor (beta chain) stems from a study of T cell responses to AZD1222 COVID-19 vaccine. Generated by immunoSEQ multiplex PCR, the TCRdb table keeps only in-frame clones and is missing some. The sample has approximately 130,000 clones, 80% to 95% seen once. This CDR3 contains 18 residues. The germline gives CDR1 SGHAT, CDR2 FQNNGV. J was trimmed by 3 bases and V by 2 bases; bases with no gene match: 12. The chain uses TRBV11-2 and TRBJ1-3; 8 bases are shared with TRBD1. This TCR derives from an adult in good health. The sequenced sample was peripheral blood, obtained on day 0 of AZD1222 vaccination. In DNA form, the CDR3 reads TGTGCCAGCAGCTTACTAATTCAGAACAGGGGGTTTGGAAACACCATATATTTT. Its protein is CASSLLIQNRGFGNTIYF. The whole variable domain, remainder taken from reference TRBV11-2 and TRBJ1-3, is EAGVAQSPRYKIIEKRQSVAFWCNPISGHATLYWYQQILGQGPKLLIQFQNNGVVDDSQLPKDRFSAERLKGVDSTLKIQPAKLEDSAVYLCASSLLIQNRGFGNTIYFGEGSWLTVV.